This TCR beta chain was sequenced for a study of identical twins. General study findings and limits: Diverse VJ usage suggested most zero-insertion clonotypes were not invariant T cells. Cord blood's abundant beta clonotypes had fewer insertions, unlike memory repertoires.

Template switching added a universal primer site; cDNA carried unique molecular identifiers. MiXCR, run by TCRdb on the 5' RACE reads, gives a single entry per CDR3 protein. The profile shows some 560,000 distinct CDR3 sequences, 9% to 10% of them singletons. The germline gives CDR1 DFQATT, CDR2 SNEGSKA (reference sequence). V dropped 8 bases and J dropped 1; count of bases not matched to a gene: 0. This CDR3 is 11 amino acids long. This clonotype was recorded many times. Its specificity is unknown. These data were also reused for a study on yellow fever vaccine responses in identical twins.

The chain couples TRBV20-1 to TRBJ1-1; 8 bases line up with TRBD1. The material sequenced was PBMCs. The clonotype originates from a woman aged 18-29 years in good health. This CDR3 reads CSQGANTEAFF. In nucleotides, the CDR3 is TGCAGTCAGGGGGCGAACACTGAAGCTTTCTTT.